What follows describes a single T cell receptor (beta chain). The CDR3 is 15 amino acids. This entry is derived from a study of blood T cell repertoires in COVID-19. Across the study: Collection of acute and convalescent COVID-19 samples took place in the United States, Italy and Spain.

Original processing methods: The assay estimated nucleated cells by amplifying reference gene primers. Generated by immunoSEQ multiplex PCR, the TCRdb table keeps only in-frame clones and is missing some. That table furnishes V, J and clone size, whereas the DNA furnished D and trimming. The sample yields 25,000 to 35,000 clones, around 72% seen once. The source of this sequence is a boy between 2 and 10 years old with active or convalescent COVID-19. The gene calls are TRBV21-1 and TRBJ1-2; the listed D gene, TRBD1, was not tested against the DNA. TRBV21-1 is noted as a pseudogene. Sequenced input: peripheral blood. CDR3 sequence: CASSNLWGHYYGYTF. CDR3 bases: TGTGCCAGCAGCAACTTGTGGGGGCATTACTATGGCTACACCTTC.